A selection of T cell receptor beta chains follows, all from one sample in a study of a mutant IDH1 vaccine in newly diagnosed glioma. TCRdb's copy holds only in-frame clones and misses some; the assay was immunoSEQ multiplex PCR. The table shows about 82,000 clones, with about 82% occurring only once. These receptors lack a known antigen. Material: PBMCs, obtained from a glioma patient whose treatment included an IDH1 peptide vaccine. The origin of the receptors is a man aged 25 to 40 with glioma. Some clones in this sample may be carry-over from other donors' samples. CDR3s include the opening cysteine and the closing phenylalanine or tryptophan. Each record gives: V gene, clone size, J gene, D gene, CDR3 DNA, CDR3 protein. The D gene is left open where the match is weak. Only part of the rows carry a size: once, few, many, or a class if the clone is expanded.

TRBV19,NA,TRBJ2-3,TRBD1,TGTGCCAGTAGTCCAAGGGACAGAACAGATACGCAGTATTTT,CASSPRDRTDTQYF
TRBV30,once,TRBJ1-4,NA,TGTGCCGTGGTAAAGGGGCGGAATGAAAAACTGTTTTTT,CAVVKGRNEKLFF
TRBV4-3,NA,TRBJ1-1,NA,TGCGCCAGCAGCTTGGTAGCGGGGAACACTGAAGCTCTCTTT,CASSLVAGNTEALF
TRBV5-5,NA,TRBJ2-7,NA,TGTGCCAGCAGCTTGATGAAGGGGACGGAGACCTACGAGCAGTACTTC,CASSLMKGTETYEQYF
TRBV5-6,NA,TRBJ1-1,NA,TGTGCCAGCAGCTTGAAGGCCCACACTGAAGCTTTCTTT,CASSLKAHTEAFF
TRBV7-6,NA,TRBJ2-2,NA,TGTGCCAGCAGCTTAATCAGCGTGCCGGGATCCCGCCTGGGGGAGCTGTTTTTT,CASSLISVPGSRLGELFF
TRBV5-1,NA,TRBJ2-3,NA,TGCGCCAGCAGGCGGGACCCATCGGCAGATACGCAGTATTTT,CASRRDPSADTQYF
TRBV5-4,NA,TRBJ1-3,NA,TGTGCCAGCAGCTTGGATGACAGAGGAAACACCATATATTTT,CASSLDDRGNTIYF
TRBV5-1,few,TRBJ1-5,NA,TGCGCCAGCAGCTCGGACCAGCCCCAGCATTTT,CASSSDQPQHF
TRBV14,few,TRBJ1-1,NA,TGTGCCAGCAGCCAACGGTGGTCTGGGAGGGCTGAAGCTTTCTTT,CASSQRWSGRAEAFF
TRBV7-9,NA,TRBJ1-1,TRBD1,TGTGCCAGCAGCTTAGTGCCAGGGGGCTTGAACACTGAAGCTTTCTTT,CASSLVPGGLNTEAFF
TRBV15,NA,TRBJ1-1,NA,TGTGCCACCAGCAGACCAAACACTGAAGCTTTCTTT,CATSRPNTEAFF
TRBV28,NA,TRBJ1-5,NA,TGTGCCAGCAGTTTATGGCGGGGGGACGCGGGTCAGCCCCAGCATTTT,CASSLWRGDAGQPQHF
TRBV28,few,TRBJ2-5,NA,TGTGCCAGCAGTACGAAATTCGCCCCGGTAAACCAAGAGACCCAGTACTTC,CASSTKFAPVNQETQYF
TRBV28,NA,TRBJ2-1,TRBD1,TGTGCCAGCAGTCCCTCTTATGTGGTAACAGGGGGCCATGAGCAGTTCTTC,CASSPSYVVTGGHEQFF
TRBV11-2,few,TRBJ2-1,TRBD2,TGTGCCAGCAGCTTAGGGACTAGCGGACCCCGGGGCTACAATGAGCAGTTCTTC,CASSLGTSGPRGYNEQFF
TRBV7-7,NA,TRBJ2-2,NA,TGTGCCAGCAGCTTAGCGAGAACCGGGGAGCTGTTTTTT,CASSLARTGELFF
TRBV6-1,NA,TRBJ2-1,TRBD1,TGTGCCAGCAGTGAGGTCCAGGGGGCTCGAAATGAGCAGTTCTTC,CASSEVQGARNEQFF
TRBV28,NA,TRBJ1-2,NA,TGTGCCAGCAGTTTACTGGCTAAAGCTAACTATGGCTACACCTTC,CASSLLAKANYGYTF
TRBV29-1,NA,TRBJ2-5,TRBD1,TGCAGCGTTGGCAGGGGGATGTTAGAGACCCAGTACTTC,CSVGRGMLETQYF
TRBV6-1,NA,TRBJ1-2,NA,TGTGCCAGCAGTGAGGGCCCCTTGGGGGGCTACACCTTC,CASSEGPLGGYTF
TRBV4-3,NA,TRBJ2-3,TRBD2,TGCGCCAGCAGCCGAGCTCGACTAGCGGGGGGGCCTACAGATACGCAGTATTTT,CASSRARLAGGPTDTQYF
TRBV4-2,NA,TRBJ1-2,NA,TGTGCCAGCAGCCAAGAAGTAAGCGGGCCGCGGGGTCTTGGCTACACCTTC,CASSQEVSGPRGLGYTF